This T cell receptor beta chain was sequenced during a study of liver allograft versus peripheral blood T cells. Background on the study: T cell receptor repertoires in transplanted livers were compared with those in recipients' peripheral blood. Overall study findings and caveats: Differences were reported between the T cell receptor repertoires inside liver allografts and those that were detected in peripheral blood.

Germline V CDR1 and CDR2: SQVTM, ANQGSEA. The CDR3 length is 11 residues. Trimming shortened V by 5 bases and J by 4 bases, and 8 bases separated the two germline ends. This clonotype is medium-sized by share. Its antigen is currently unknown. TCRdb called the reads again in MiXCR, with one record for every CDR3 protein. Altogether 10,000 or so distinct CDR3 sequences are present, approximately 16% being singletons, with the ten largest covering less than 3%. The chain carries TRBV29-1 and TRBJ1-2; possible D gene TRBD1, 5 bases. This TCR was sampled from a human patient who had a liver transplant. Some T cells may originate from the graft donor. CDR3 DNA sequence: TGCAGCGTTTCGCAGGGCTATGGCTACACCTTC. This sequence encodes CSVSQGYGYTF.